This T cell receptor beta chain came from a study of T-cell memory formation after mild COVID-19. This clonotype was observed at least ten times. Its antigen is still unknown. The CDR3 runs to 15 residues. Germline loops: CDR1 SNHLY, CDR2 FYNNEI. Trimming removed 5 bases from V and 5 bases from J, with 16 bases in between. Points from the study as a whole: Clones shrinking between day 15 and 85 showed a balanced CD4/CD8 split, and those that grew later tilted toward CD4+.

TCRdb passed the 5' RACE reads through MiXCR, listing each CDR3 protein once. Among around 200,000 distinct CDR3 sequences, 9.5% were seen once, and the ten largest hold 3.5% to 4%. This sequence joins TRBV2 and TRBJ2-1, with D perhaps matching TRBD2 (6 bases). The sample taken for sequencing was PBMCs or a T cell subset sorted from them (not recorded which). The TCR comes from a man aged 18 to 29 who had mild COVID-19 (a few samples of this study predate the infection). Cell type and time point are not known. This CDR3 is CASSSGPPPNNEQFF. As DNA, the CDR3 is TGTGCCAGCAGTAGCGGGCCCCCCCCCAACAATGAGCAGTTCTTC.